The 32 T cell receptor beta chains below come from one sample, sequenced in a study of vaccination effects on CD4 cells after COVID-19. Antigen-specific CD4+ T cells were expanded (with viral peptide pools) by the ViraFEST assay ahead of sequencing. Following a roughly 11-day culture, CD4+ T cells were purified. Recipients of the vaccine had no prior SARS-CoV-2 infection and negative nucleocapsid antibodies. For these TCRs, the target antigens are not known. Generated by immunoSEQ multiplex PCR, the TCRdb table keeps only in-frame clones and is missing some. The sample has tens of thousands of clones, approximately 74% seen once; the top ten hold 2.5% to 3.5%. Sequencing was performed on CD4+ T cells from PBMCs cultured with HCoV-NL63 spike peptides, taken before COVID-19 vaccination. These receptors all stem from a human donor who received a COVID-19 vaccine.

The chain has TRBV2 and TRBJ1-5; D unresolved. The CDR3 consists of 15 residues. V was shortened by 2 bases and J by 0 bases, with 8 bases between the two germline ends. The germline gives CDR1 SNHLY, CDR2 FYNNEI. Written as DNA, the CDR3 is TGTGCCAGCAGTGAACCTGGAAATAGCAATCAGCCCCAGCATTTT. Translated, it gives CASSEPGNSNQPQHF.

J is TRBJ1-2 and V is TRBV14; tentatively, D is TRBD1 (5 bases). This CDR3 has 16 residues. The V gene lost 4 bases and the J gene lost 5 bases, with 20 bases spanning the gap. Germline V gene lookup returns CDR1 SGHDN and CDR2 FVKESK. The CDR3 bases are TGTGCCAGCAGCCTTAAACGGCCCCCGGGACTATATGGCTACACCTTC. This codes for CASSLKRPPGLYGYTF.

The chain links TRBV3-1 (or the pseudogene TRBV3-2) to TRBJ1-3, with unresolved D. The CDR3 loop spans 14 amino acids. V was pared by 4 bases and J by 0 bases, with 7 bases between. The germline V gene has CDR1 LGHDT and CDR2 YNNKEL (reference sequence). This CDR3 is CASSRALSGNTIYF. As DNA, the CDR3 is TGTGCCAGCAGCCGGGCCCTCTCTGGAAACACCATATATTTT.

The chain combines TRBV18 with TRBJ1-3, with D maybe TRBD1 (5 bases). This CDR3 region has 15 residues. Germline CDR1 is KGHSH and CDR2 is LQKENI. The V gene lost 6 bases and the J gene lost 0 bases, with 12 bases spanning the gap. CDR3: CASSPSRGSGNTIYF. The DNA for the CDR3 is TGTGCCAGCTCGCCCAGTAGGGGCTCTGGAAACACCATATATTTT.

J is TRBJ2-7 and V is TRBV7-8; 8 positions match TRBD2. Germline-derived CDR1 and CDR2 are SGHVS and FQNEAQ. The CDR3 is 17 amino acids. Losses at the gene ends were 5 bases for V and 3 bases for J; bases not matched to a gene: 15. For the CDR3, the DNA is TGTGCCAGCAGCCGAGAGGCGGGGGGCCGGCTCCACTACGAGCAGTACGTC. It encodes CASSREAGGRLHYEQYV.

The chain has TRBV21-1 and TRBJ2-1; no DNA check was done on the table's D call, TRBD1. TRBV21-1 is designated a pseudogene. The CDR3 spans 17 residues. The CDR3 nucleotides are TGTGCCAGCACCGTAGAACCAGACAGGGGGATGAAAAATGAGCAGTTCTTC. Protein: CASTVEPDRGMKNEQFF.

V usage is TRBV6-5 and J usage is TRBJ2-1; 11 bases are a match to TRBD2. Germline V lookup: CDR1 MNHEY, CDR2 SVGAGI. J was trimmed by 7 bases and V by 4 bases; bases with no gene match: 9. The CDR3 runs to 16 residues. CDR3 region: CASSSIAGGPENEQFF. In DNA form, the CDR3 reads TGTGCCAGCAGTTCTATAGCGGGGGGGCCGGAGAATGAGCAGTTCTTC.

The V call is TRBV28, the J call TRBJ2-1; D is ambiguous. Germline V gene lookup returns CDR1 MDHEN and CDR2 SYDVKM. Trimming stripped 5 bases from V and 6 bases from J, with 11 bases between. The CDR3 is 13 residues long. The CDR3 is CASSRYSGNEQFF. The CDR3 region has the DNA TGTGCCAGCAGTAGATACAGTGGCAATGAGCAGTTCTTC.

This chain links TRBV5-1 with TRBJ2-2; TRBD2 might be the D (6 bases). The CDR3 runs to 16 residues. Germline CDR1 is SGHRS and CDR2 is YFSETQ. Trimming took 1 base from V and 1 from J, leaving 11 bases between them. The CDR3 loop is CASSLNPGVNTGELFF. The CDR3 nucleotides read TGCGCCAGCAGCTTGAATCCGGGGGTGAACACCGGGGAGCTGTTTTTT.

The chain uses TRBV10-2 and TRBJ1-6; D is possibly TRBD1 (6 bases). The germline V gene has CDR1 WSHSY and CDR2 SAAADI. V gave up 3 bases and J gave up 10 bases, with 13 bases separating them. The CDR3 runs 14 residues. The CDR3 sequence: CASSDPGASSPLHF. For the CDR3, the DNA is TGCGCCAGCAGTGATCCGGGGGCAAGCTCACCCCTCCACTTT.

This clone was picked up a small number of times. The rearrangement joins TRBV2 to TRBJ2-7; 7 nucleotides match TRBD1. Per germline, CDR1 SNHLY and CDR2 FYNNEI. The CDR3 runs to 13 residues. Trimming at V came to 6 bases and at J to 6 bases, leaving 8 bases not matched to a gene. CDR3 sequence (DNA): TGTGCCAGCAGCCAGACAGGGAATAGCGAGCAGTACGTC. Protein sequence: CASSQTGNSEQYV.

The rearrangement links TRBV19 to TRBJ1-1; TRBD1 is a possible D gene (5 bases). The CDR3 contains 14 residues. V lost 3 bases and J 8 bases, leaving 16 bases between the germline ends. Germline values: CDR1 LNHDA, CDR2 SQIVND (reference sequence). The DNA for the CDR3 is TGTGCCAGTAGTATTGAGGTAGTTGGGGGAGAAGCTTTCTTT. As protein: CASSIEVVGGEAFF.

This chain links TRBV28 with TRBJ1-2, with D perhaps matching TRBD1 (5 bases). V lost 10 bases and J 8 bases, leaving 23 bases between the germline ends. The length of the CDR3 is 14 residues. Germline-derived CDR1 and CDR2 are MDHEN and SYDVKM. CDR3 protein: CATTPGTRAPGYTF. In nucleotides, the CDR3 is TGTGCCACCACGCCGGGGACCCGAGCGCCGGGCTACACCTTC.

The chain carries TRBV19 and TRBJ1-1; 11 bases match TRBD1. Germline CDR1 LNHDA, CDR2 SQIVND (reference sequence). The CDR3 is made up of 15 amino acids. Unmatched junction bases numbered 2, after V lost 5 bases and J lost 0 bases. The CDR3 bases are TGTGCCAGTAGTGGACAGGGGGCCCTGAACACTGAAGCTTTCTTT. Its protein product is CASSGQGALNTEAFF.

This clone was seen just once. This chain uses TRBV30 with TRBJ1-4, with 9 bases lining up with TRBD1. Germline loops: CDR1 GTSNPN, CDR2 SVGIG (reference sequence). Germline trimming cut 4 bases from V and 5 bases from J; bases unmatched to any gene: 2. The CDR3 is made up of 13 amino acids. The CDR3 loop is CAWTGQGNEKLFF. The DNA of the CDR3 is TGTGCCTGGACCGGACAGGGGAATGAAAAACTGTTTTTT.

This clone has just a few counts. This chain connects TRBV7-8 to TRBJ2-3; 9 positions agree with TRBD2. Germline trimming cut 3 bases from V and 4 bases from J; bases unmatched to any gene: 11. Per the germline V gene, CDR1 is SGHVS and CDR2 is FQNEAQ. The CDR3 is 17 residues long. CDR3 in amino acids: CASSLTMRGGSSDTQYF. CDR3 DNA sequence: TGTGCCAGCAGCTTGACTATGCGGGGGGGCTCGTCAGATACGCAGTATTTT.

The rearrangement uses TRBV10-2 and TRBJ2-7; TRBD1 matches 10 bases. CDR1 is WSHSY, CDR2 SAAADI, per germline. The CDR3 has 13 amino acids. With 6 bases clipped from V and 4 bases from J, the junction kept 3 bases outside the gene matches. The CDR3 nucleotides are TGCGCCAGCAGGACAGGGGGCGGATACGAGCAGTACGTC. Its protein is CASRTGGGYEQYV.

This clone turned up a few times. The rearrangement links TRBV10-2 to TRBJ2-1; TRBD1 matches 7 bases. CDR3 length equals 14 residues. Germline CDR1 and CDR2: WSHSY and SAAADI. The J segment lost 8 bases and the V segment lost 5 bases, leaving 9 bases of the junction unmatched. The CDR3 sequence is CASSHRQGRHEQFF. In nucleotides, the CDR3 is TGCGCCAGCAGTCACAGACAGGGAAGGCATGAGCAGTTCTTC.

This chain's CDR3 is CASSLTGRTEAFF. CDR3 bases: TGTGCCAGCAGTCTGACAGGGAGGACTGAAGCTTTCTTT. The rearrangement links TRBV25-1 to TRBJ1-1; 7 bases agree with TRBD1. The CDR3 has 13 amino acids. V lost 5 bases, J lost 5 bases, and 5 bases stayed unmatched. The germline CDR1 and CDR2 sequences are MGHDK and SYGVNS.

The rearrangement uses TRBV11-1 and TRBJ1-2; no clear D. Deletions cut 5 bases from V and 8 bases from J, with 15 bases between. Germline V CDR1 and CDR2: SGHAT, FQDESV (reference sequence). CDR3 length: 13 amino acids. The CDR3 sequence: CASSLSGGTGYTF. The CDR3 nucleotides read TGTGCCAGCAGCCTCAGCGGAGGCACAGGCTACACCTTC.

This clone has only one observation. This chain links TRBV4-1 with TRBJ1-3; 7 nucleotides match TRBD1. After removal of 4 bases from V and 4 bases from J, the junction contained 13 bases not matched to a gene. CDR3 size: 17 residues. Germline assignment: CDR1 MGHRA and CDR2 YSYEKL. CDR3 nucleotide sequence: TGCGCCAGCAGCCCCGGACAGGTCTCTACACTAGGAAACACCATATATTTT. Encoded protein: CASSPGQVSTLGNTIYF.

This clone was seen only a few times. J is TRBJ2-2 and V is TRBV2; D is uncertain. This CDR3 comprises 13 residues. Per the germline V gene, CDR1 is SNHLY and CDR2 is FYNNEI. The V and J ends lost 1 base and 8 bases respectively, with 8 bases between them. The CDR3 is CASSEVPVGELFF. In nucleotides, the CDR3 is TGTGCCAGCAGTGAAGTCCCCGTAGGGGAGCTGTTTTTT. Combining the CDR3 with reference TRBV2 and TRBJ2-2 gives the whole variable domain EPEVTQTPSHQVTQMGQEVILRCVPISNHLYFYWYRQILGQKVEFLVSFYNNEISEKSEIFDDQFSVERPDGSNFTLKIRSTKLEDSAMYFCASSEVPVGELFFGEGSRLTVL.

The chain combines TRBV10-3 with TRBJ2-1, with TRBD2 identical over 13 bases. Germline lookup yields CDR1 ENHRY and CDR2 SYGVKD. The CDR3 has 18 amino acids. Trimming cost V 6 bases and J 3 bases; bases outside gene matches: 11. The CDR3 nucleotides are TGTGCCATCAGCACGACAGGGAGGACTAGCGGGGGCTACAATGAGCAGTTCTTC. Protein sequence: CAISTTGRTSGGYNEQFF.

A few counts support this clone. This rearrangement joins TRBV2 to TRBJ2-7; TRBD1 matches at 11 bases. With 7 bases clipped from V and 4 bases from J, the junction kept 6 bases outside the gene matches. CDR3 length: 14 amino acids. Looked up from germline, CDR1 is SNHLY and CDR2 is FYNNEI. CDR3 DNA: TGTGCCAGCAAAATGGGGACAGGGGGATACGAGCAGTACGTC. Protein sequence: CASKMGTGGYEQYV.

The chain employs TRBV7-2 and TRBJ2-1; D gene uncertain. This CDR3 spans 11 amino acids. Germline V gene sequence: CDR1 SGHTA, CDR2 FQGNSA. V lost 2 bases and J lost 9, with 5 bases in between. In DNA, the CDR3 is TGTGCCAGCAGCTTATGGGCTGAGCAGTTCTTC. It codes for CASSLWAEQFF. The entire variable domain, with the rest obtained from reference TRBV7-2 and TRBJ2-1, is as follows: GAGVSQSPSNKVTEKGKDVELRCDPISGHTALYWYRQSLGQGLEFLIYFQGNSAPDKSGLPSDRFSAERTGGSVSTLTIQRTQQEDSAVYLCASSLWAEQFFGPGTRLTVL.

The CDR3 sequence: CASRAGRNEKLFF. The CDR3 bases are TGTGCCAGCAGGGCGGGTAGAAATGAAAAACTGTTTTTT. The J gene is TRBJ1-4, the V gene TRBV2; unclear D gene. In germline, CDR1 is SNHLY, CDR2 FYNNEI. The CDR3 extends over 13 amino acids. V was cut by 6 bases and J by 5 bases, with 10 bases left in between. The variable domain in full, completed from reference TRBV2 and TRBJ1-4, reads EPEVTQTPSHQVTQMGQEVILRCVPISNHLYFYWYRQILGQKVEFLVSFYNNEISEKSEIFDDQFSVERPDGSNFTLKIRSTKLEDSAMYFCASRAGRNEKLFFGSGTQLSVL.

CDR3: CASTPGGISNQPQHF. The CDR3 nucleotides are TGTGCCAGCACCCCGGGGGGAATTAGCAATCAGCCCCAGCATTTT. The V call is TRBV28, the J call TRBJ1-5, with D perhaps TRBD1 (5 bases). Trimming took off 7 bases at V and 0 bases at J, with 13 bases between the two ends. From germline, CDR1 is MDHEN and CDR2 SYDVKM. This CDR3 is 15 amino acids long.

The chain links TRBV2 to TRBJ1-6; 8 positions agree with TRBD1. The germline V gene has CDR1 SNHLY and CDR2 FYNNEI. Unmatched junction bases numbered 6, after V lost 6 bases and J lost 8 bases. The CDR3 loop spans 14 amino acids. The DNA for the CDR3 is TGTGCCAGCAGAGGACAGGGTAGGGATTCACCCCTCCACTTT. It yields the protein CASRGQGRDSPLHF.

The rearrangement uses TRBV25-1 and TRBJ2-2; no clear D. Germline V lookup: CDR1 MGHDK, CDR2 SYGVNS. The CDR3 runs to 14 residues. Deletions cut 3 bases from V and 6 bases from J, with 11 bases between. CDR3 protein: CASSDPNSAGELFF. The CDR3 bases are TGTGCCAGCAGTGACCCAAACAGCGCCGGGGAGCTGTTTTTT.

Here the CDR3 DNA reads TGTGCCAGTAAACGTGGGGGGGGAGGAAACACCGGGGAGCTGTTTTTT. Residues: CASKRGGGGNTGELFF. The V and J genes are TRBV19 and TRBJ2-2; TRBD2 aligns across 7 bases. This CDR3 has 16 amino acids. Trimming at V came to 7 bases and at J to 2 bases, leaving 10 bases not matched to a gene. CDR1 LNHDA and CDR2 SQIVND come from the germline V gene (reference sequence).

This clone has just a few counts. The chain uses TRBV5-1 and TRBJ1-4, with 7 bases aligning to TRBD1. CDR3 length: 15 residues. Germline V gives CDR1 SGHRS, CDR2 YFSETQ. J was trimmed by 0 bases and V by 4 bases; bases with no gene match: 3. CDR3 sequence (DNA): TGCGCCAGCAGCGATACAGGGGCAACTAATGAAAAACTGTTTTTT. It is translated as CASSDTGATNEKLFF. The whole variable domain, filled in from reference TRBV5-1 and TRBJ1-4, reads KAGVTQTPRYLIKTRGQQVTLSCSPISGHRSVSWYQQTPGQGLQFLFEYFSETQRNKGNFPGRFSGRQFSNSRSEMNVSTLELGDSALYLCASSDTGATNEKLFFGSGTQLSVL.

The J gene is TRBJ1-5, the V gene TRBV6-2 or TRBV6-3, with TRBD1 as a possible D gene (6 bases). Germline-derived CDR1 and CDR2 are MNHEY and SVGEGT. V lost 0 bases to trimming and J lost 4 bases, with 10 bases between them. The CDR3 extends over 15 amino acids. For the CDR3, the DNA is TGTGCCAGCAGTTACTCAGGACAGAGAAATCAGCCCCAGCATTTT. Its translation is CASSYSGQRNQPQHF.